In its sample, the clone carrying this T cell receptor (beta chain) was seen a few times. Its antigen is still unknown. These data belong to a study of identical twins. Regarding the study as a whole: Diverse VJ usage suggested most zero-insertion clonotypes were not invariant T cells. Conclusions came from cross-sectional statistical analysis, not from following the same donors.

A universal primer site arose from template switching, and cDNA bore unique molecular identifiers. Each CDR3 protein gets one entry after TCRdb re-called the 5' RACE reads with MiXCR. Found here are some 250,000 distinct CDR3 sequences, over 9.5% of them singletons; the top ten hold about 3.9%. With 5 bases clipped from V and 6 bases from J, the junction kept 11 bases outside the gene matches. The CDR3 is 16 residues long. CDR1 LNHDA and CDR2 SQIVND come from the germline V gene (reference sequence). Another study also made use of these data, one on yellow fever vaccine responses in identical twins.

Sample: memory (CD45RO+) T cells sorted from blood. J is TRBJ2-3 and V is TRBV19; TRBD2 aligns across 10 bases. The receptor comes from a woman in her late teens or twenties in good health. CDR3 in amino acids: CASSAVAGGGTDTQYF. The CDR3 DNA reads as TGTGCCAGTAGTGCGGTAGCGGGAGGTGGTACGGATACGCAGTATTTT.